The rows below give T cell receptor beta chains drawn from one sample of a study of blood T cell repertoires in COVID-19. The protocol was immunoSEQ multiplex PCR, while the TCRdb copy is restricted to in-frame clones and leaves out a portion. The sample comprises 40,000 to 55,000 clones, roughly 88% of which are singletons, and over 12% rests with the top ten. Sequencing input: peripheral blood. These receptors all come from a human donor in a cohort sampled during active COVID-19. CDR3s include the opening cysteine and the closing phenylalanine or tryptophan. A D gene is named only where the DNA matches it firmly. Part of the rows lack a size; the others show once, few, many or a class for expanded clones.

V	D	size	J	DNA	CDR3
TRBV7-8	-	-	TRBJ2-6	TGTGCCAGCAGCTTAGCACGGTGGACAACTCACTCTGGGGCCAACGTCCTGACTTTC	CASSLARWTTHSGANVLTF
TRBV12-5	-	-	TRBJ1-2	TGTGCTAGTGCCCCGGTGAATAACTATGGCTACACCTTC	CASAPVNNYGYTF
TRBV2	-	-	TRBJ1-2	TGTGCCAGCAGCCGAAGTTCAGGGGACGCTAACTATGGCTACACCTTC	CASSRSSGDANYGYTF
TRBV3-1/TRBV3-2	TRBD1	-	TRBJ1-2	TGTGCCAGCAGCCATACGGGACAGGAGTATGGCTACACCTTC	CASSHTGQEYGYTF
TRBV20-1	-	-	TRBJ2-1	TGCAGTGCTAGTGCACTACCGACTTACAATGAGCAGTTCTTC	CSASALPTYNEQFF
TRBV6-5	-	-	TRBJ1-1	TGTGCCAGCAGTTACTCAACGGACAGCGGCACTGAAGCTTTCTTT	CASSYSTDSGTEAFF
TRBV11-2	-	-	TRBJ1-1	TGTGCCAGCAGCCCGACGGGGGGCGAAGCTTTCTTT	CASSPTGGEAFF
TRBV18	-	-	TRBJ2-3	TGTGCCAGCTCACCTGTATTACAGGTGGATACGCAGTATTTT	CASSPVLQVDTQYF
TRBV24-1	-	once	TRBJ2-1	TGTGCCACCAGTGATCGAGGGTCCGGTGAGCAGTTCTTC	CATSDRGSGEQFF
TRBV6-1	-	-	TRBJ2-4	TGTGCCAGCAGTGAAGTGTCTTACGCGGCCAAAAACATTCAGTACTTC	CASSEVSYAAKNIQYF
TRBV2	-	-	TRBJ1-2	TGTGCCAGCAGTTCCCGGGAGTACTATGGCTACACCTTC	CASSSREYYGYTF
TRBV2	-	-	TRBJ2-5	TGTGCCAGCAGTGTGGAGGAGGAGACCCAGTACTTC	CASSVEEETQYF
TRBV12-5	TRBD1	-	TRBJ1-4	TGTGCTAGTGGTCCCCCGACAGGGGCTAATGAAAAACTGTTTTTT	CASGPPTGANEKLFF
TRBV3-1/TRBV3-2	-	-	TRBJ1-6	TGTGCCAGCAGCAGCGCCACTTATAATTCACCCCTCCACTTT	CASSSATYNSPLHF
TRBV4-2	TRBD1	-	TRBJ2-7	TGTGCCAGCAGCACCCGGACAGGGGGATACGAGCAGTACTTC	CASSTRTGGYEQYF
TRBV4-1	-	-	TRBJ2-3	TGCGCCAGCAGCCAAGATGGGGCGGATACGCAGTATTTT	CASSQDGADTQYF
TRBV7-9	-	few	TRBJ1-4	TGTGCCAGCAGACGATCGGCGGTGAATGAAAAACTGTTTTTT	CASRRSAVNEKLFF
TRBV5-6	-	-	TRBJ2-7	TGTGCCAGCAGCTTCGAAGACAGGCTGGACTACGAGCAGTACTTC	CASSFEDRLDYEQYF
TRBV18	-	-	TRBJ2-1	TGTGCCAGCTCACCGGACTCCAATGAGCAGTTCTTC	CASSPDSNEQFF
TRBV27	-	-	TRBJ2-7	TGTGCCAGCAACCGGGGAGCCGAGCAGTACTTC	CASNRGAEQYF
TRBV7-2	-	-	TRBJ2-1	TGTGCCAGCAGCTTAGCAATATCAGAAGAGCAGTTCTTC	CASSLAISEEQFF
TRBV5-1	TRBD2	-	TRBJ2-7	TGCGCCAGCAGCGTGGCTAGCGGGATTGGAGCCTACGAGCAGTACTTC	CASSVASGIGAYEQYF
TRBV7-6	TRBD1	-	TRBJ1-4	TGTGCCAGCAGCTTAGCTTTGGGACAGGGGGCAACTAATGAAAAACTGTTTTTT	CASSLALGQGATNEKLFF
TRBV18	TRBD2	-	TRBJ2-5	TGTGCCAGCCGCGTCGCTAGCGGGGAAGAGACCCAGTACTTC	CASRVASGEETQYF
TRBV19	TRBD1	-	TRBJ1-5	TGTGCCAGTAGTATTCTAGTAATGGAACAGGGGAATCAGCCCCAGCATTTT	CASSILVMEQGNQPQHF
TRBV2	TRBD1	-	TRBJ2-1	TGTGCCAGCATTAACAGGGGCAATGAGCAGTTCTTC	CASINRGNEQFF
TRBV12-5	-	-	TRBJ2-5	TGTGCTAGTGGCTACAGGGAGGAGACCCAGTACTTC	CASGYREETQYF
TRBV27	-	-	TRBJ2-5	TGTGCCAGCAGTTTAGGCTATGGACAGAACCAAGAGACCCAGTACTTC	CASSLGYGQNQETQYF
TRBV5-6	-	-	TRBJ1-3	TGTGCCAGCAGCTTGGTCAGGGCTGGAAACACCATATATTTT	CASSLVRAGNTIYF
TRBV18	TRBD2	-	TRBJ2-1	TGTGCCAGCTCACGACCCCCTTCCAGCGGGGGGGCCCTTGAGCAGTTCTTC	CASSRPPSSGGALEQFF
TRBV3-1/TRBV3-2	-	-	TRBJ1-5	TGTGCCAGCAGCCAGGGGGGTTCCTGGCCCCAGCATTTT	CASSQGGSWPQHF
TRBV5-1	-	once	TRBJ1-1	TGCGCCAGCAGCTTGGACGGGTTAAAGAACACTGAAGCTTTCTTT	CASSLDGLKNTEAFF
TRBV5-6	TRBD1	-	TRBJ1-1	TGTGCCAGCAGCTTGGCCAGGGGGTCAATTCAGGGCCCTGAAGCTTTCTTT	CASSLARGSIQGPEAFF
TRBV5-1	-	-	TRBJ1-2	TGCGCCAGCAGCTTGAGAAGCCCTCTAGACTATGGCTACACCTTC	CASSLRSPLDYGYTF
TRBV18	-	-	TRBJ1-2	TGTGCCAGCTCACAAGAGACAGAGATGAACTATGGCTACACCTTC	CASSQETEMNYGYTF
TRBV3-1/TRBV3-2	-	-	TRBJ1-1	TGTGCCAGCAGCCATGGCCAGGGGAAAGCTTTCTTT	CASSHGQGKAFF
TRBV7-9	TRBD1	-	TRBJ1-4	TGTGCCAGCAGCTCGACAGGGGGTCGCGAAAAACTGTTTTTT	CASSSTGGREKLFF
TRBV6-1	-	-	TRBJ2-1	TGTGCCAGCAGTGATAACTTCTACAATGAGCAGTTCTTC	CASSDNFYNEQFF
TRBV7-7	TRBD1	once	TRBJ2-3	TGTGCTAGCAGCTCGGGACAGGGGGCAGATACGCAGTATTTT	CASSSGQGADTQYF
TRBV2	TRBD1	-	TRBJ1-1	TGTGCCAGCAGCCGGGGACAGGTGAACACTGAAGCTTTCTTT	CASSRGQVNTEAFF
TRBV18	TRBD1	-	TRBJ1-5	TGTGCCAGCTCACCGGGACAGGAAAATCAGCCCCAGCATTTT	CASSPGQENQPQHF
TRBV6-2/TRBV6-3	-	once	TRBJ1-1	TGTGCCAGCAGTTACTTTGTTGACAGAGTGAACACTGAAGCTTTCTTT	CASSYFVDRVNTEAFF
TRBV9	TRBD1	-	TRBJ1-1	TGTGCCAGCAGCGCCAGGGACAGACAGAACACTGAAGCTTTCTTT	CASSARDRQNTEAFF
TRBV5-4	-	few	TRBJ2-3	TGTGCCAGCTATGGGCGAGGCACAGATACGCAGTATTTT	CASYGRGTDTQYF
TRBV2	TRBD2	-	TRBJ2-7	TGTGCCAGCAACCTTAGCGGGAGTCTTTACGAGCAGTACTTC	CASNLSGSLYEQYF
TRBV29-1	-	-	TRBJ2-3	TGCAGCGTTAGCGGGAGCACAGATACGCAGTATTTT	CSVSGSTDTQYF
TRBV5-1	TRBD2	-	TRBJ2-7	TGCGCCAGCAGCACCCCGCGGGGGGGCGGGGACGAGCAGTACTTC	CASSTPRGGGDEQYF
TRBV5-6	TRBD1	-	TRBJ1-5	TGTGCCAGCAGCTTGACCGGGACAGGGGGCAGGGTGAGCAATCAGCCCCAGCATTTT	CASSLTGTGGRVSNQPQHF
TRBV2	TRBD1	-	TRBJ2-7	TGTGCCAGCAGTAGACAGGGTCTTCACGAGCAGTACTTC	CASSRQGLHEQYF
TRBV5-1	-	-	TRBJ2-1	TGCGCCAGCAGCCTAGAAACCGGGACTCGAATTTACAATGAGCAGTTCTTC	CASSLETGTRIYNEQFF
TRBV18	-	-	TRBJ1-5	TGTGCCAGCTCACCAGAGGGGGATCAGCCCCAGCATTTT	CASSPEGDQPQHF
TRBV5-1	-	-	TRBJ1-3	TGCGCCAGCAGCTTGGGTCAGTCCTCTGGAAACACCATATATTTT	CASSLGQSSGNTIYF
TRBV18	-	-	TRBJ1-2	TGTGCCAGCTCTCGCGTCGATAACTATGGCTACACCTTC	CASSRVDNYGYTF
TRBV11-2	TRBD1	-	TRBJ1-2	TGTGCCAGCAGCTTATTTCTCACAGGGGGCGCGAGTGGCTACACCTTC	CASSLFLTGGASGYTF
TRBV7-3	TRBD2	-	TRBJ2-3	TGTGCCAGCAGCTTTTCTAGCGGGGGGGGCACAGATACGCAGTATTTT	CASSFSSGGGTDTQYF